There are many counts of the clone carrying this TCR beta chain. Its antigen is not identified. From genomic DNA, two-round multiplex PCR was used to amplify TCR beta CDR3. First-round PCR, the initial amplification, used primers specific to each TRBV and TRBJ gene. Universal primers featured in the second PCR round. TCRdb analysed the multiplex PCR reads with MiXCR anew, one entry per CDR3 protein. The sample has tens of thousands of distinct CDR3 sequences, around a quarter seen once. Researchers took around 6 milliliters of peripheral blood at each of two time points. Trimming took off 8 bases at V and 3 bases at J, with 14 bases between the two ends. The CDR3 has 14 amino acids. These data are taken from a study of prognosis after radiotherapy for stage I lung cancer. Study conclusions and caveats: Gene usage, both TRBV and TRBJ, reportedly differed between patients with metastases and patients without them.

V usage is TRBV12-3 or TRBV12-4 and J usage is TRBJ1-5, with D possibly matching TRBD1 (5 bases). Sequenced here: PBMCs, sampled before or after stereotactic body radiation therapy (not recorded which). This clonotype was sampled from a donor over 45 with non-small cell lung cancer. This CDR3 is CASQGVLANQPQHF. The CDR3 DNA reads TGTGCCAGCCAGGGCGTTCTAGCCAATCAGCCCCAGCATTTT.